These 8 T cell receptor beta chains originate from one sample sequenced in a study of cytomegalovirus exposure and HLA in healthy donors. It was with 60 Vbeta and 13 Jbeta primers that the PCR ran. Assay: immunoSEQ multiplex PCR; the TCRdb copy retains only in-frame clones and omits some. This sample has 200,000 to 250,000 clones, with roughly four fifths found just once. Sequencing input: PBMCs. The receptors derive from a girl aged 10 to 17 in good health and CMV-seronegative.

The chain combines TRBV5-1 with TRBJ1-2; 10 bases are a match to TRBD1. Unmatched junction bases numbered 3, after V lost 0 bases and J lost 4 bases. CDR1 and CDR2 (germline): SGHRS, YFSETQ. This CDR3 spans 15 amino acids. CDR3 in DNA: TGCGCCAGCAGCTTGGGGACAGGGGGGCTCTATGGCTACACCTTC. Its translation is CASSLGTGGLYGYTF.

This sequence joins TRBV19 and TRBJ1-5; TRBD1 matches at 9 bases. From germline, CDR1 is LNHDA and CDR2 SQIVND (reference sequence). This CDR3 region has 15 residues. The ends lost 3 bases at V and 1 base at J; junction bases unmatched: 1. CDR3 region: CASSIGTGSNQPQHF. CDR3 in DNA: TGTGCCAGTAGTATCGGGACAGGGAGCAATCAGCCCCAGCATTTT.

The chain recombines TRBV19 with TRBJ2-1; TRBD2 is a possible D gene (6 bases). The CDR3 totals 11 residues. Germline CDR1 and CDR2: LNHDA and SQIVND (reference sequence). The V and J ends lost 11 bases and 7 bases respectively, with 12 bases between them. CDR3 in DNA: TGTGCCTCCCAGGGACTTAATGAGCAGTTCTTC. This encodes CASQGLNEQFF.

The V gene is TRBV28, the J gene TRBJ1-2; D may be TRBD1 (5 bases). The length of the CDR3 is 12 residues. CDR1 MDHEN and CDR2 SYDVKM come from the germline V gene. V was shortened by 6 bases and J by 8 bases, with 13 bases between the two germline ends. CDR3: CASRPQGSGYTF. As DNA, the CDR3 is TGTGCCAGCAGGCCCCAGGGTTCGGGCTACACCTTC.

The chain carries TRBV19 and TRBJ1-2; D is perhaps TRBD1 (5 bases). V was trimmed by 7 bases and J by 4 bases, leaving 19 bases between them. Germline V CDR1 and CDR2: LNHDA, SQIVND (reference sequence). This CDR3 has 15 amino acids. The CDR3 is CASTPRGGTIYGYTF. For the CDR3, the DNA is TGTGCCAGTACCCCGCGGGGGGGGACTATCTATGGCTACACCTTC. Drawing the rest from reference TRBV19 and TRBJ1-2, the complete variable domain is DGGITQSPKYLFRKEGQNVTLSCEQNLNHDAMYWYRQDPGQGLRLIYYSQIVNDFQKGDIAEGYSVSREKKESFPLTVTSAQKNPTAFYLCASTPRGGTIYGYTFGSGTRLTVV.

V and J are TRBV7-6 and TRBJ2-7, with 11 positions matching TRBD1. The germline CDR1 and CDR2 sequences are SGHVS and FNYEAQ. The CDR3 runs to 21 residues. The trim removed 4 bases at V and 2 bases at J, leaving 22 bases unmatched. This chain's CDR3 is CASSSSYPGPGTGGSAYEQYF. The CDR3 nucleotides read TGTGCCAGCAGCTCATCCTACCCGGGTCCCGGGACAGGGGGAAGTGCCTACGAGCAGTACTTC.

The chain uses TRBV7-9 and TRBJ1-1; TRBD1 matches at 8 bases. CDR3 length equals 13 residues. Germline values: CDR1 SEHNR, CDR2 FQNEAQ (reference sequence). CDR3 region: CSCQTGANTEAFF. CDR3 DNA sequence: TGTTCCTGCCAGACAGGGGCGAACACTGAAGCTTTCTTT.

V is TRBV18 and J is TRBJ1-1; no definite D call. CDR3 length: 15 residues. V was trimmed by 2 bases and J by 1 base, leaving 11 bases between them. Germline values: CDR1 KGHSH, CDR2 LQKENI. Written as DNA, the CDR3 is TGTGCCAGCTCACCAGAACAGACGCCGAACACTGAAGCTTTCTTT. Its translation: CASSPEQTPNTEAFF.